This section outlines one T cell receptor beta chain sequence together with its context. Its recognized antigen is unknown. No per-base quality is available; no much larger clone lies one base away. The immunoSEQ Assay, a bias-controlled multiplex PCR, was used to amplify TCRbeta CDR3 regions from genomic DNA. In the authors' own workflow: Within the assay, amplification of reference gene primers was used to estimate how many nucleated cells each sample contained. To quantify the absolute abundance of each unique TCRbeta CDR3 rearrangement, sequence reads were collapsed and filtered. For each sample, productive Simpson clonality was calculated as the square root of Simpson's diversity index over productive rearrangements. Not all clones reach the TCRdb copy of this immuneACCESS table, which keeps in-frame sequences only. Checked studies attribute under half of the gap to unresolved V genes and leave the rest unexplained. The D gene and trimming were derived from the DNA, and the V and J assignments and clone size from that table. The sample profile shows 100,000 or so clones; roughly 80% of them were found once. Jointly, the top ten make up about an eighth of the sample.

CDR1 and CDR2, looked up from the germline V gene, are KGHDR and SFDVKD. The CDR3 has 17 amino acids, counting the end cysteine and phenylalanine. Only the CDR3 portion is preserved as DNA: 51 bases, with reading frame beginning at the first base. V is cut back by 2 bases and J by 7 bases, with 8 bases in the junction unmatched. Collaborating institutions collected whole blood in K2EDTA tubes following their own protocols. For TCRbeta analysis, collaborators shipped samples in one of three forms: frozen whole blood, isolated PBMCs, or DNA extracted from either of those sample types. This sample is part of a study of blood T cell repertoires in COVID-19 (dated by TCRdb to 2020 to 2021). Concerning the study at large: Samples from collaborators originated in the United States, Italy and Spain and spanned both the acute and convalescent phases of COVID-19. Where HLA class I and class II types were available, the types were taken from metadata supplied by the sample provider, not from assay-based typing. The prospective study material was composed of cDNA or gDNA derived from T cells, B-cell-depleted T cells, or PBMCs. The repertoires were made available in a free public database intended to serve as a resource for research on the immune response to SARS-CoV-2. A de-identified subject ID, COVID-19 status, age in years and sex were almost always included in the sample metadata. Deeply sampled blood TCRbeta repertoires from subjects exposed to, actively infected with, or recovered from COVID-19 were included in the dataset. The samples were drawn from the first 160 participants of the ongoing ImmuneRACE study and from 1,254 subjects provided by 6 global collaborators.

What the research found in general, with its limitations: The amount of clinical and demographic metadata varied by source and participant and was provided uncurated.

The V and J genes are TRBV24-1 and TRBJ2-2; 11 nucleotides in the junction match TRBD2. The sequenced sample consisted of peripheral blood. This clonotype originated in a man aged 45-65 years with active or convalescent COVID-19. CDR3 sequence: CATSDSKLAGEIGELFF. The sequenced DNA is TGTGCCACCAGTGATTCCAAACTAGCGGGAGAGATCGGGGAGCTGTTTTTT.